This T cell receptor (beta chain) was captured in a study of post-analysis software for immune sequencing data. Whole-study context: There were relapsing-remitting, secondary progressive and progressive-relapsing multiple sclerosis among the disease courses included. The study, taken as a whole, reports: A few TRBV segments appeared more often in patients than in controls, and TRBV5-6, TRBV5-1 and TRBV20-1 were among these. Normalized Chao1 diversity was significantly reduced in patients versus controls.

Germline CDR1 SGHRS, CDR2 YFSETQ. The CDR3 runs to 17 residues. After removal of 0 bases from V and 4 bases from J, the junction contained 7 bases not matched to a gene. Concerning this clonotype itself: The antigen is undetermined.

cDNA libraries for TCR beta contained unique molecular identifiers. MiXCR, run by TCRdb on the PCR reads, gives a single entry per CDR3 protein. Of roughly 410,000 distinct CDR3 sequences listed, roughly 30% are singletons. The chain combines TRBV5-1 with TRBJ2-7; TRBD2 aligns across 13 bases. The source of this sequence is a girl aged 5-17 years with multiple sclerosis. Sequencing input: blood. CDR3 coding DNA: TGCGCCAGCAGCTTGGAACTAGCGGGGGGGCTAAGATACGAGCAGTACTTC. This codes for CASSLELAGGLRYEQYF. Full variable domain (remainder filled in from reference TRBV5-1 and TRBJ2-7): KAGVTQTPRYLIKTRGQQVTLSCSPISGHRSVSWYQQTPGQGLQFLFEYFSETQRNKGNFPGRFSGRQFSNSRSEMNVSTLELGDSALYLCASSLELAGGLRYEQYFGPGTRLTVT.